This T cell receptor (beta chain) emerged from a study of cytomegalovirus exposure and HLA in healthy donors. Primers: 60 Vbeta forward and 13 Jbeta reverse. Some clones are missing from TCRdb's copy, which holds only in-frame ones; the method was immunoSEQ multiplex PCR. Counted here are approximately 180,000 clones, roughly 73% occurring once; the ten biggest clones make up 1.5% to 2%. Findings of the study overall: Evidence from a later analysis indicated that most CMV-associated TCR beta chains looked HLA-restricted. In an earlier analysis, in 587 donors, most V segments appeared productive either ~87% or ~30% of the time.

Regarding this clone: The antigen is not known.

The TCR comes from a woman aged 25-40 years in good health and CMV-seronegative. Sequenced: PBMCs.

The DNA of the CDR3 is TGTGCCAGCAGCCCCGAGGGCCACGTAGCGGGCTACACCTTC. Protein sequence: CASSPEGHVAGYTF. This sequence joins TRBV7-2 and TRBJ1-2; the D is unclear. Trimming cost V 5 bases and J 8 bases, with 18 bases left between them. The CDR3 is 14 amino acids. CDR1 is SGHTA, CDR2 FQGNSA, per germline. Looking up the rest from reference TRBV7-2 and TRBJ1-2 gives the full variable domain: GAGVSQSPSNKVTEKGKDVELRCDPISGHTALYWYRQSLGQGLEFLIYFQGNSAPDKSGLPSDRFSAERTGGSVSTLTIQRTQQEDSAVYLCASSPEGHVAGYTFGSGTRLTVV.